The rows below give T cell receptor beta chains drawn from one sample of a study of blood T cell repertoires in COVID-19. Generated by immunoSEQ multiplex PCR, the TCRdb table keeps only in-frame clones and is missing some. The sample records some 180,000 clones, around 87% being singletons. The sample taken for sequencing was PBMCs or T cells enriched from blood (not recorded which). These receptors were obtained from a woman between 35 and 50 years old in a cohort exposed to, infected with or recovered from COVID-19 (not recorded which). Each CDR3 is given with its conserved first and last residue. A D gene is named only where the DNA matches it firmly. Only part of the rows carry a size: once, few, many, or a class if the clone is expanded.

TRBV6-5	TRBJ1-5	-	TRBD1	TGTGCCAGTCGGACAGGGGATCATCAGCCCCAGCATTTT	CASRTGDHQPQHF
TRBV14	TRBJ1-2	few	TRBD1	TGTGCCAGCAGCCCAACCGGGGACAGACGTTATGGCTACACCTTC	CASSPTGDRRYGYTF
TRBV4-1	TRBJ1-2	-	TRBD1	TGCGCCAGCAGCCTTCGGACAGGGATCAACTATGGCTACACCTTC	CASSLRTGINYGYTF
TRBV5-1	TRBJ1-4	-	-	TGCGCCAGCAGCTTTGAACGAAACGGGGAAAAACTGTTTTTT	CASSFERNGEKLFF
TRBV24-1	TRBJ2-5	-	TRBD1	TGTGCCACCAGTGATAACCGGGACAGGGAACGGGAGACCCAGTACTTC	CATSDNRDRERETQYF
TRBV5-6	TRBJ1-1	-	-	TGTGCCAGCAGTCTTCTACTGAACACTGAAGCTTTCTTT	CASSLLLNTEAFF
TRBV15	TRBJ2-1	-	-	TGTGCCACCAGCAGAGGGCGTGGTAGCATGGGGTCGGGGGATGAGCAGTTCTTC	CATSRGRGSMGSGDEQFF
TRBV7-6	TRBJ2-7	few	TRBD1	TGTGCCAGCAGCCACAGGGGGCGAGACTACGAGCAGTACTTC	CASSHRGRDYEQYF
TRBV10-3	TRBJ1-2	-	-	TGTGCCATCCAGGAGCCAGGGAATCAAGCTAACTATGGCTACACCTTC	CAIQEPGNQANYGYTF
TRBV4-2	TRBJ2-1	-	-	TGTGCCAGCAGCCAAGTATCCGGTCCCCCCTACAATGAGCAGTTCTTC	CASSQVSGPPYNEQFF
TRBV11-2	TRBJ2-7	-	-	TGTGCCAGCAGCTTAGGGCGGTCCCAAACGGCCGAGCAGTACTTC	CASSLGRSQTAEQYF
TRBV19	TRBJ1-2	-	-	TGTGCCAGTAGTATACCTACACAGGAGTTCTATGGCTACACCTTC	CASSIPTQEFYGYTF
TRBV27	TRBJ1-1	many	-	TGTGCCAGCGCGGTTCTCCGGGGTCGGGCTTTCTTT	CASAVLRGRAFF
TRBV7-8	TRBJ1-2	-	-	TGTGCCAGCAGCTATGGGGCTAAAGAGTTCTATGGCTACACCTTC	CASSYGAKEFYGYTF
TRBV4-3	TRBJ2-1	-	TRBD2	TGCGCCAGCAGCCTCAGACTAGCGGGAGAATCCCCGGGCTACAATGAGCAGTTCTTC	CASSLRLAGESPGYNEQFF
TRBV3-1/TRBV3-2	TRBJ1-3	-	TRBD1	TGTGCCAGCAGCCGGGCAGGGGGCAGTTACACCATATATTTT	CASSRAGGSYTIYF
TRBV14	TRBJ2-1	-	TRBD2	TGTGCCAGCAGCCCCCGGCTAGCGGGGAGTTACAATGAGCAGTTCTTC	CASSPRLAGSYNEQFF
TRBV7-2	TRBJ2-3	-	-	TGTGCCAGCAGCTTAGAGCGGTATACGCAGTATTTT	CASSLERYTQYF
TRBV9	TRBJ1-4	once	-	TGTGCCAGCAGCGTAGAGGGGGATAATGAAAAACTGTTTTTT	CASSVEGDNEKLFF
TRBV27	TRBJ1-2	-	TRBD1	TGTGCCAGCAGCGTCGGACAGGGGTATGGCTACACCTTC	CASSVGQGYGYTF
TRBV7-2	TRBJ2-2	-	-	TGTGCCAGCAGCCCAGACCGCCGGGAGCATGGTTTAGACGGGGAGCTGTTTTTT	CASSPDRREHGLDGELFF
TRBV7-9	TRBJ2-5	-	-	TGTGCCAGCAGCAGAGGCAGCCAAGAGACCCAGTACTTC	CASSRGSQETQYF
TRBV4-3	TRBJ1-2	-	-	TGCGCCAGCAGCCAAGTAGCCGTCAGAGGTTCCTCCGGCTACACCTTC	CASSQVAVRGSSGYTF
TRBV9	TRBJ2-1	-	TRBD2	TGTGCCAGCAGCCCCGGACTAGCGGCTTTTAATGAGCAGTTCTTC	CASSPGLAAFNEQFF
TRBV12-3/TRBV12-4	TRBJ2-7	-	TRBD1	TGTGCCAGCAGTCCGTACAGGGGATACGAGCAGTACTTC	CASSPYRGYEQYF
TRBV5-5	TRBJ2-3	-	TRBD2	TGTGCCAGCAGACCCGCCGGGACTAGCGGCACAGATACGCAGTATTTT	CASRPAGTSGTDTQYF
TRBV21-1	TRBJ1-5	-	-	TGTGCCAGCAGCCCACGAAAGGACAGGGGCGGTCAGCCCCAGCATTTT	CASSPRKDRGGQPQHF
TRBV27	TRBJ2-1	-	-	TGTGCCAGCAGTTTCTACAGGGGAGGCAATGAGCAGTTCTTC	CASSFYRGGNEQFF
TRBV6-5	TRBJ1-1	-	-	TGTGCCAGCAGTAAATTGTCAGGGATATGGACTGAAGCTTTCTTT	CASSKLSGIWTEAFF
TRBV3-1/TRBV3-2	TRBJ1-3	-	-	TGTGCCAGCAGCCAAGATCGAACATACAGGGCTGGAAACACCATATATTTT	CASSQDRTYRAGNTIYF
TRBV29-1	TRBJ2-2	-	-	TGCAGCGTTGAAGTACGGGGTCAGAACACCGGGGAGCTGTTTTTT	CSVEVRGQNTGELFF
TRBV7-2	TRBJ2-3	-	TRBD2	TGTGCCAGCAGCCTCGGACTAGCGGGAGCCACAGATACGCAGTATTTT	CASSLGLAGATDTQYF
TRBV13	TRBJ2-5	-	TRBD2	TGTGCCAGCAGCTCCCGGGCTGGGACTACAGTCGTTGGGACCCAGTACTTC	CASSSRAGTTVVGTQYF
TRBV7-9	TRBJ2-7	-	TRBD1	TGTGCCAGCAGCGGGATCCAGGGGGCAACTTTCTCCTACGAGCAGTACTTC	CASSGIQGATFSYEQYF
TRBV28	TRBJ1-2	-	-	TGTGCCAGCAGAGAGGGTGGCTACACCTTC	CASREGGYTF
TRBV7-6	TRBJ1-2	-	-	TGTGCCAGCAGCTTCACAGGGAGCTATGGCTACACCTTC	CASSFTGSYGYTF
TRBV5-5	TRBJ1-1	-	-	TGTGCCAGCAGCCCAGGACAGAGATTGAACACTGAAGCTTTCTTT	CASSPGQRLNTEAFF
TRBV9	TRBJ2-2	-	TRBD1	TGTGCCAGCAGCGCGCAACAGGGGGCGGTCACCGGGGAGCTGTTTTTT	CASSAQQGAVTGELFF
TRBV5-1	TRBJ2-1	-	-	TGCGCCAGCAGCCTAGCAGATAGCTCCTACAATGAGCAGTTCTTC	CASSLADSSYNEQFF
TRBV3-1/TRBV3-2	TRBJ1-2	-	-	TGTGCCAGCAGCCAAGATCTTGGCAGATACTATGGCTACACCTTC	CASSQDLGRYYGYTF
TRBV28	TRBJ1-5	-	TRBD1	TGTGCCAGCAGTAAGGGACAGGAATATAGCAATCAGCCCCAGCATTTT	CASSKGQEYSNQPQHF
TRBV9	TRBJ2-3	-	-	TGTGCCAGCAGCGTATCGGCAGATACGCAGTATTTT	CASSVSADTQYF
TRBV6-6	TRBJ1-1	-	-	TGTGCCAGCAGTTACTCGATCCGGAGTACTGAAGCTTTCTTT	CASSYSIRSTEAFF
TRBV19	TRBJ1-4	-	-	TGTGCCAGTACCAGAGGGAGCACTAATGAAAAACTGTTTTTT	CASTRGSTNEKLFF
TRBV7-9	TRBJ1-2	-	TRBD1	TGTGCCAGCAGCTTACTCCGGGACAGTTTTTCCTATGGCTACACCTTC	CASSLLRDSFSYGYTF
TRBV2	TRBJ1-4	once	-	TGTGCCAGCAGTGCTGGAGCAACTAATGAAAAACTGTTTTTT	CASSAGATNEKLFF
TRBV28	TRBJ2-2	-	-	TGTGCCACCAATAGCCCCGGGGAGCTGTTTTTT	CATNSPGELFF
TRBV5-1	TRBJ2-3	once	TRBD2	TGCGCCAGCAGCTTAGGGACTAGCGGCACAGATACGCAGTATTTT	CASSLGTSGTDTQYF
TRBV19	TRBJ1-2	few	-	TGTGCCAGTAGCCAGGGTTCTAGGGGCTACACCTTC	CASSQGSRGYTF